The present T cell receptor beta chain was sequenced within a study of cytotoxic CD8 clonotypes in ibrutinib-treated CLL. Study context: The patient breakdown showed 10 to 12 relapsed/refractory and some 14 treatment-naive cases, with some 17 IGHV unmutated.

In germline, CDR1 is SEHNR, CDR2 FQNEAQ (reference sequence). Trimming stripped 0 bases from V and 3 bases from J, with 6 bases between. There are 14 residues in the CDR3. TCRdb keeps only in-frame clones here, not all; method: immunoSEQ multiplex PCR. Of about 40,000 clones in the sample, approximately 71% were seen once. V usage is TRBV7-9 and J usage is TRBJ1-3; D is perhaps TRBD1 (6 bases). The TCR sequence derives from a human donor with chronic lymphocytic leukemia. The input for sequencing was PBMCs, taken at disease progression, from a patient treated with ibrutinib. The CDR3 DNA reads TGTGCCAGCAGCTTAGCAGGGGGTGGAAACACCATATATTTT. It specifies CASSLAGGGNTIYF.